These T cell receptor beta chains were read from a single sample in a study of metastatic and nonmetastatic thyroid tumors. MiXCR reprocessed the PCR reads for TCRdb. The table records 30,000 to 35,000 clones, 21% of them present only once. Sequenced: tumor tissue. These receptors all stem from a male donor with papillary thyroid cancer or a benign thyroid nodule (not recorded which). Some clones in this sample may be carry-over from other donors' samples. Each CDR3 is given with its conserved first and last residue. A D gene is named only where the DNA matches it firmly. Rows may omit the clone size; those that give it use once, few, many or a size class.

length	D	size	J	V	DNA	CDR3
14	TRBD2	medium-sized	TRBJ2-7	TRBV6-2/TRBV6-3	TGTGCCAGCAGTTACACAAGCGGGAGTAGGGAGCAGTACTTC	CASSYTSGSREQYF
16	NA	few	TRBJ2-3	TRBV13	TGTGCCAGCAGCTTAAGTAAGGGGGGGAGCCCAGATACGCAGTATTTT	CASSLSKGGSPDTQYF
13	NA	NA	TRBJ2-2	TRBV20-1	TGCAGTGTCCAGGGCTATGACACCGGGGAGCTGTTTTTT	CSVQGYDTGELFF
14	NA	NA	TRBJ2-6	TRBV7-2	TGTGCCAGCACTGACAACCCTGGGTCCAACGTCCTGACTTTC	CASTDNPGSNVLTF
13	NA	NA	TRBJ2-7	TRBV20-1	TGCAGTGCTAGATTACGGGATCGGGACGAGCAGTACTTC	CSARLRDRDEQYF
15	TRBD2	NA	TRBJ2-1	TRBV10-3	TGTGCCATCAGTGAGTATAGCGGGAGGACCAATGAGCAGTTCTTC	CAISEYSGRTNEQFF
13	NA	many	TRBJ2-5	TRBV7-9	TGTGCCAGCAGCTGGGCCCCAGGGGAGACCCAGTACTTC	CASSWAPGETQYF
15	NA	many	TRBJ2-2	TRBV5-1	TGCGCCAGCAGCGTGAGTACTGCGAACACCGGGGAGCTGTTTTTT	CASSVSTANTGELFF
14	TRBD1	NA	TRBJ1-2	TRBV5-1	TGCACCAGCAGCCACACCGGGACAGGGGGCGGCTACACCTTC	CTSSHTGTGGGYTF
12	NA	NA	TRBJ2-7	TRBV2	TGTGCCAGCAACACACAGGAGGACGAGCAGTACTTC	CASNTQEDEQYF
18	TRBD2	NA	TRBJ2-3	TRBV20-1	TGCAGTTCCTCCGGATTAGCGGGAGGGACTCTCATCACAGATACGCAGTATTTT	CSSSGLAGGTLITDTQYF
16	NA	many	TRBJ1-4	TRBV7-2	TGTGCCAGCAGCTTAGGGTTTGGGGCGGGTGTTGAAAAACTGTTTTTT	CASSLGFGAGVEKLFF
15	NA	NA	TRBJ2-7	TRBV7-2	TGTGCCAGCAGCTCCTACTCCGGAAGCTCCTACGAGCAGTACTTC	CASSSYSGSSYEQYF
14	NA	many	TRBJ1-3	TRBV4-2	TGTGCCAGCAGCCAAGATTCGCCGGGAAACACCATATATTTT	CASSQDSPGNTIYF
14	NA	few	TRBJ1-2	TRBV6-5	TGTGCCAGCAGTTACTCGCCAGGGGACTATGGCTACACCTTC	CASSYSPGDYGYTF